This TCR beta chain was identified in a study of patients and donors after allogeneic stem cell transplantation. The CDR3 runs to 14 residues. The germline V gene encodes CDR1 DFQATT and CDR2 SNEGSKA (reference sequence). V gave up 3 bases and J gave up 13 bases; unmatched junction bases: 15. Each CDR3 protein is one row after TCRdb ran MiXCR on the RT-PCR reads. There are about 200,000 distinct CDR3 sequences in the sample; around two fifths occur only once, and about 35% lies in the top ten. The V call is TRBV20-1, the J call TRBJ2-1, with 7 bases aligning to TRBD2. The receptor's source is a human donor who was either an allogeneic HSCT recipient or a stem cell or donor lymphocyte infusion donor (not recorded which). It is not recorded whose cells these are; they may come from a transplant donor. The sequenced material came from blood, either unsorted or a sorted T cell fraction (not recorded which). CDR3 bases: TGCAGTGCTAGTATCAAGCTAGCGGCGATTGATCAGTTCTTC. It yields the protein CSASIKLAAIDQFF.